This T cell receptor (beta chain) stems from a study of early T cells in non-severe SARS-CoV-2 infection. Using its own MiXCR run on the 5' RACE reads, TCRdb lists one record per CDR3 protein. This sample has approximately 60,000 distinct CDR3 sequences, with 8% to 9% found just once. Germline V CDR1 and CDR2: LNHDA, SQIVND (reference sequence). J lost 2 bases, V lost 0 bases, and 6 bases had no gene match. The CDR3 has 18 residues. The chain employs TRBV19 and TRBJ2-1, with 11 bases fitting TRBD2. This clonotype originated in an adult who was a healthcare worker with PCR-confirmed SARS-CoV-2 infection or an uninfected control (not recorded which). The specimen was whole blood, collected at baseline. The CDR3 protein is CASSIDGTSGPAYNEQFF. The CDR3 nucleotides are TGTGCCAGTAGTATAGACGGGACTAGCGGACCTGCCTACAATGAGCAGTTCTTC. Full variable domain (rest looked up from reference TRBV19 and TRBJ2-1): DGGITQSPKYLFRKEGQNVTLSCEQNLNHDAMYWYRQDPGQGLRLIYYSQIVNDFQKGDIAEGYSVSREKKESFPLTVTSAQKNPTAFYLCASSIDGTSGPAYNEQFFGPGTRLTVL.